This entry lists 5 T cell receptor beta chains sequenced from one sample in a study of blood T cell repertoires in COVID-19. Data came from immunoSEQ multiplex PCR; TCRdb stores just in-frame clones and leaves some out. The sample lists around 150,000 clones, approximately 90% occurring once. The material sequenced was peripheral blood. Source of these receptors: a woman aged 55-70 years with active or convalescent COVID-19.

V and J are TRBV29-1 and TRBJ2-7; TRBD2 matches 7 bases. Germline V CDR1 and CDR2: SQVTM, ANQGSEA. This CDR3 spans 12 amino acids. V was clipped by 4 bases and J by 6 bases; unmatched bases: 6. DNA for the CDR3: TGCAGCGTTGGTACTAGCGACGGCGAGCAGTACTTC. Translated: CSVGTSDGEQYF.

The chain carries TRBV7-2 and TRBJ2-7; 10 bases match TRBD2. The CDR3 is made up of 12 amino acids. CDR1 SGHTA and CDR2 FQGNSA come from the germline V gene. Trimming took 3 bases from V and 11 from J; bases not matched to a gene: 4. The CDR3 DNA sequence: TGTGCCAGCAGCTTCCTAGCGGGGGTTAAGTACTTC. It yields the protein CASSFLAGVKYF.

This chain uses TRBV5-4 with TRBJ2-1; perhaps TRBD2 as D (5 bases). Trimming took off 0 bases at V and 4 bases at J, with 14 bases between the two ends. From germline, CDR1 is SGHNT and CDR2 YYREEE (reference sequence). The CDR3 sequence is 16 residues long. The CDR3 DNA is TGTGCCAGCAGCTTGGATTCCGGGATTTCGTACAATGAGCAGTTCTTC. It translates to CASSLDSGISYNEQFF.

This sequence joins TRBV6-5 and TRBJ2-7; weak D call: TRBD2 (5 bases). The CDR3 covers 14 residues. V lost 6 bases to trimming and J lost 9 bases, with 21 bases between them. In germline, CDR1 is MNHEY, CDR2 SVGAGI. CDR3 loop: CASRPSSGGGGQYF. For the CDR3, the DNA is TGTGCCAGCAGACCCTCCTCAGGTGGAGGTGGGCAGTACTTC.

This clone appeared a single time. One end of the junction is discordant with germline, which a read error may explain. The chain employs TRBV3-1 (or the pseudogene TRBV3-2) and TRBJ1-6; maybe TRBD1 (5 bases). The germline gives CDR1 LGHDT, CDR2 YNNKEL (reference sequence). The CDR3 covers 13 residues. The CDR3 nucleotides read TGTGCCAGCAGCGAAGACAGTAATTCACCCCTCCACTTT. Amino acid sequence: CASSEDSNSPLHF.